The T cell receptor (beta chain) under discussion was sequenced for a study of T cell changes during pregnancy in multiple sclerosis. TCRdb's table, derived via immunoSEQ multiplex PCR, lists solely in-frame clones and lacks some. In the table there are around 71,000 clones, 90% to 95% of which are singletons. The V gene end was trimmed by 6 bases and the J gene end by 6 bases; junction bases not matched to a gene: 9. The length of the CDR3 is 16 residues. Germline values: CDR1 WSHSY, CDR2 SAAADI. The origin of this receptor is a female donor with multiple sclerosis, enrolled in a pregnancy study. This chain joins TRBV10-2 and TRBJ2-1; 12 bases agree with TRBD2. The source was peripheral blood, collected after pregnancy. The CDR3 bases are TGCGCCAGCAGACTACCTCTAGCGGGAGGGCCCAATGAGCAGTTCTTC. It specifies CASRLPLAGGPNEQFF.